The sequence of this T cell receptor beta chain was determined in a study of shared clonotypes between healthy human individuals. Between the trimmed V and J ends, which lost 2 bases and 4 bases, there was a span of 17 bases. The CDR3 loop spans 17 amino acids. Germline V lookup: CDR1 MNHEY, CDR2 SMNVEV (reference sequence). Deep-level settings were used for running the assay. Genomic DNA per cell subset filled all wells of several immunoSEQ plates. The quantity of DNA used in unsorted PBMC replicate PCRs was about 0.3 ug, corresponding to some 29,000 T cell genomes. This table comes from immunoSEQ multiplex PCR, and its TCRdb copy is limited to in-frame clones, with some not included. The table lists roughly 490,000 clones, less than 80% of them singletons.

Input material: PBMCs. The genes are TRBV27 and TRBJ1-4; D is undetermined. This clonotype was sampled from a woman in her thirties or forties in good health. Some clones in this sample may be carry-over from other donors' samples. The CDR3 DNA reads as TGTGCCAGCAGTTTAGCTTGGCGGGAAAAACTTAATGAAAAACTGTTTTTT. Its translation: CASSLAWREKLNEKLFF.